This TCR beta chain was sequenced in a study of T cells in Graves' hyperthyroidism and ophthalmopathy (dated by TCRdb to the late 2010s). For the wider study: A discovery cohort of around 98 patients, about 44 with Graves' ophthalmopathy and about 60 with stable Graves' hyperthyroidism, was used to find distinguishing TCR V-J signatures. Whether ophthalmopathy could be predicted prospectively was tested in an independent validation cohort made up of under 20 hyperthyroidism patients plus 17 patients who later progressed to ophthalmopathy. The approximately 90 discovery patients were divided at random into training and test sets in a 7:3 ratio. Thyroid tissue and blood T-cell repertoires from six Graves' hyperthyroidism patients were also compared in the study. After blood sampling, hyperthyroidism patients were treated with methimazole at a starting dose of 30 mg daily, and ophthalmopathy patients were treated with high-dose intravenous methylprednisolone. The paper describes TCR Vbeta CDR3 sequencing of 135 peripheral blood samples, made up of 43 ophthalmopathy patients, approximately 73 hyperthyroidism patients and around 17 progressor patients. What the research found in general, with its limitations: In cross-validation, a model built on a 13 V-J signature told ophthalmopathy apart from stable hyperthyroidism with under 90% sensitivity and 81% to 82% specificity, and in testing the same model reached 80%/75%. Blood samples also contained most of the expanded thyroid clonotypes (frequency above 0.001), which suggests that blood repertoires may reflect thyroid immune responses. During validation, the model predicted progression to ophthalmopathy a median of approximately 7 months ahead of onset, with 60% to 71% sensitivity and less than 85% specificity. Sample size was not statistically predetermined, and investigators were not blinded to group allocation.

The TCR beta CDR3 regions were amplified from the RNA transcripts. The TCR CDR3 was subjected to a first round of RT-PCR using the HTBI primer set and the Qiagen OneStep RT-PCR kit. The libraries were constructed in a second round of multiplex PCR and then size-selected and purified. Sequencing of the libraries was done on an Illumina HiSeq2000 using paired-end 100 bp reads. Per the authors' processing: SOAPnuke was used to process the raw data, with reads discarded if the reads contained adapters or uncalled bases, had a mean Phred below 15, or lacked an exact constant-primer or identifier match. COPE v1.2.5 was used to merge the high-quality paired reads, and each unique nucleotide sequence was defined as a clonotype. MiTCR v1.1 was used to align clonotypes to the IMGT TRBV, TRBD and TRBJ reference segments. Analysis was restricted to V-J combinations with a frequency above 0.0001, which covered about 99% of repertoires. A TCS score was defined as the ratio between F50 (clonal expansion) and ExV (chaos), using BLOSUM62-based TCRdist between CDR3 peptides within each V-J. Welch's t-statistics and random forest reduced 450 to 600 V-J features to about 12, which were used in a naive Bayes classifier (R e1071). The Morisita-Horn index was used to measure how similar the thyroid and blood repertoires were. TCRdb cleaned the public reads at Q25 with fastp, built clones with MiXCR and kept in-frame beta chains. Rows are combined by CDR3 protein, so each entry shows the most common genes and DNA. The authors' filters were not applied to this entry. Across this sample there are 550,000 to 700,000 distinct CDR3 sequences, with about 43% seen only once. Over 15% of the sample comes from the top ten.

This clonotype has at least ten counts. Its cognate antigen has yet to be identified. One base away there is no much larger clone; base qualities are not given. Patients with uncontrolled infections, other autoimmune diseases, pregnancy or lactation were excluded. Diagnoses were based on clinical symptoms, serum thyroxine and TRAb, thyroid ultrasound and orbital computed tomography. Total RNA was extracted using Trizol reagent, and RNA quality was assessed on an Agilent 2100 Bioanalyzer. Trimming takes 5 bases from V and 1 base from J, and the germline ends sit 9 bases apart. The CDR3 starts with the cysteine, ends with the phenylalanine, and has 14 residues. Only CDR3 DNA remains: 42 bases, in frame from the first base.

The sequence is built from TRBV12-3 or TRBV12-4 and TRBJ1-5; TRBD1 might be the D gene, on 5 matching bases. Sequences were obtained from peripheral blood or thyroid tissue (not recorded which). The clonotype originates from an adult woman with Graves' disease, either hyperthyroidism or ophthalmopathy (not recorded which). The nucleotide sequence reads TGTGCCAGCAGTGTCCGGGACAGCAATCAGCCCCAGCATTTT. This is translated as CASSVRDSNQPQHF.